This T cell receptor beta chain was profiled in a study of human T cells and chemical hapten exposure. TCRdb passed the RACE reads through MiXCR, listing each CDR3 protein once. The sample carries 210,000 or so distinct CDR3 sequences, around 23% recorded once. The CDR3 loop spans 14 amino acids. The V gene end was trimmed by 4 bases and the J gene end by 4 bases; junction bases not matched to a gene: 7. The V gene's germline CDR1 is SGHDT and CDR2 YYEEEE. The time point denotes: patch test 3, about 24 weeks after DPC sensitization. Treatment in this sample: therapeutic diphenylcyclopropenone sensitization with weekly scalp DPC.

The gene calls are TRBV5-6 and TRBJ1-2; 7 bases agree with TRBD1. The receptor comes from a woman aged 40 to 50 with alopecia areata. Some clones in this sample may be carry-over from other donors' samples. The sequenced sample was whole blood, obtained in connection with sensitization to the hapten diphenylcyclopropenone (DPC). The chain's CDR3 is CASSLRTGRYGYTF. CDR3 DNA sequence: TGTGCCAGCAGCCTCCGGACAGGCCGCTATGGCTACACCTTC.